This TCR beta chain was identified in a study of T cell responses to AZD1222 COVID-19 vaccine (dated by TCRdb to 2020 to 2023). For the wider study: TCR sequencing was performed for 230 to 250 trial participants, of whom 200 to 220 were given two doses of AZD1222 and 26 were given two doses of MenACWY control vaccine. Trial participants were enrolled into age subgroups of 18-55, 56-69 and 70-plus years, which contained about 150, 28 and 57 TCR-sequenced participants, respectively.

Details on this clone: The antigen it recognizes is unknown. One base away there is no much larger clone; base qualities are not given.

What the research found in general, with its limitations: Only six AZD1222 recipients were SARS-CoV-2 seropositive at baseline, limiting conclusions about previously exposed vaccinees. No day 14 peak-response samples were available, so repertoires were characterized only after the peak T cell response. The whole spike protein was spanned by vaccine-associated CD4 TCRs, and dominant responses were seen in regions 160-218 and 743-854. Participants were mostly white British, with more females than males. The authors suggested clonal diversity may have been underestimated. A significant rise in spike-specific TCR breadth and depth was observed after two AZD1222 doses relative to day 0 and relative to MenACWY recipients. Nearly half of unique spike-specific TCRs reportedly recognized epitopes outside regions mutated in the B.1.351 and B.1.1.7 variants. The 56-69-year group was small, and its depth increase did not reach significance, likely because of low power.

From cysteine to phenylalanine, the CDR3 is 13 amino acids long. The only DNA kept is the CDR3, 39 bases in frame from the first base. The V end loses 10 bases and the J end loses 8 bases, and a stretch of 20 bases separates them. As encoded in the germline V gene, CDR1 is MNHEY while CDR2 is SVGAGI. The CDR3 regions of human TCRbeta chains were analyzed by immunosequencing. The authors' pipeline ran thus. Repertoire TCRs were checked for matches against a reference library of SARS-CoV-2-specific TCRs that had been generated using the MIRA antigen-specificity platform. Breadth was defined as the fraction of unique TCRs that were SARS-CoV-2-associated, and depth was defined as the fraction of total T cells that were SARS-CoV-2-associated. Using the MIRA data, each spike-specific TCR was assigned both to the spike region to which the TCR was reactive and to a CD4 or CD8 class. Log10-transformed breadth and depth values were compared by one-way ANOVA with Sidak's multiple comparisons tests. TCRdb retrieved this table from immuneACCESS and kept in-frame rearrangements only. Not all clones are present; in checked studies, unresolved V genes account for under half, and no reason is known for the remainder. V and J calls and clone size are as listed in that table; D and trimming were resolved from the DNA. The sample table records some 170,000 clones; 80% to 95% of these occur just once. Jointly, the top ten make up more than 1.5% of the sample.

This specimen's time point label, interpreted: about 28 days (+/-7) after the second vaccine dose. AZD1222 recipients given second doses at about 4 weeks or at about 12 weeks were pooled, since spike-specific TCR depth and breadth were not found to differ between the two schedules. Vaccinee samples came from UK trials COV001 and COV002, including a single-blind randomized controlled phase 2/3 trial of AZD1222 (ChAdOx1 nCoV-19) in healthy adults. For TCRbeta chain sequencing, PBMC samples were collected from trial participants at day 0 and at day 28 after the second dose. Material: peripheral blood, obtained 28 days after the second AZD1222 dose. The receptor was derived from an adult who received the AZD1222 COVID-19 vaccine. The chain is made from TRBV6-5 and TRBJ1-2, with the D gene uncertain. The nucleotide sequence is TGTGCCACCAGATCCCCAACCGTTCGCGGCTACACCTTC. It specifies CATRSPTVRGYTF.